This T cell receptor beta chain was documented in a study of cytomegalovirus exposure and HLA in healthy donors. V trimming: 1 base; J trimming: 4 bases; junction bases outside the gene matches: 12. CDR1 and CDR2 (germline): SGHRS, YFSETQ. This CDR3 is built from 18 residues. Both 60 Vbeta primers and 13 Jbeta primers went into the PCR. Assay: immunoSEQ multiplex PCR; the TCRdb copy retains only in-frame clones and omits some. This table holds about 140,000 clones, about four fifths found once. Only a few counts were recorded for this clone. Nominal health characterized the donors when sampled, though unrecorded immune exposures were likely.

The gene calls are TRBV5-1 and TRBJ2-2; 8 bases are shared with TRBD2. The sample taken for sequencing was PBMCs. The TCR comes from a female donor in good health and CMV-seronegative. CDR3 loop: CASSLLGLAGSTTGELFF. CDR3 DNA sequence: TGCGCCAGCAGCTTGCTAGGGCTAGCGGGCTCGACCACCGGGGAGCTGTTTTTT.